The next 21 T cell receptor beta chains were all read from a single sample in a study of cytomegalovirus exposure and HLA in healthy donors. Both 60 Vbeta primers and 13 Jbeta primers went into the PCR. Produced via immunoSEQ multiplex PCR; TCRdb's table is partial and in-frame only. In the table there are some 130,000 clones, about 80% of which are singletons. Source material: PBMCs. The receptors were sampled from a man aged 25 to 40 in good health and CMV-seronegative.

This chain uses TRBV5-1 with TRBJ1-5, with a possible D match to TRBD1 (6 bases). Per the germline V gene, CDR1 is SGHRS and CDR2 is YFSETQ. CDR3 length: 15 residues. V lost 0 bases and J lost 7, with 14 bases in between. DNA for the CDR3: TGCGCCAGCAGCTTGGTGGGGGGGCAAGGGCAGCCCCAGCATTTT. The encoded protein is CASSLVGGQGQPQHF.

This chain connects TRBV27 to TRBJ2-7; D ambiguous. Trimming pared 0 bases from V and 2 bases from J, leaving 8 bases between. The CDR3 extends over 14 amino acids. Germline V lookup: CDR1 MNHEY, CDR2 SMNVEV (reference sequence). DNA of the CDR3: TGTGCCAGCAGTTTATCGATTGCAGCCTACGAGCAGTACTTC. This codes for CASSLSIAAYEQYF.

The CDR3: CASTVQGLVEAFF. CDR3 sequence (DNA): TGTGCCAGCACCGTACAGGGTTTGGTTGAAGCTTTCTTT. V and J are TRBV19 and TRBJ1-1, with D perhaps TRBD1 (6 bases). The V and J ends lost 9 bases and 7 bases respectively, with 18 bases between them. Germline CDR1 reads LNHDA; CDR2 reads SQIVND (reference sequence). The CDR3 totals 13 residues.

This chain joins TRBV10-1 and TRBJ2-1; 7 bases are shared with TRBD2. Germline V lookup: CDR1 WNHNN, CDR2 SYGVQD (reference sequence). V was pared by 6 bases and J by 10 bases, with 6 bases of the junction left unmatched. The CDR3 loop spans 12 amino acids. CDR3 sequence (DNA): TGCGCCAGCAGCCCGGTGGGGGGGGAGCAGTTCTTC. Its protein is CASSPVGGEQFF.

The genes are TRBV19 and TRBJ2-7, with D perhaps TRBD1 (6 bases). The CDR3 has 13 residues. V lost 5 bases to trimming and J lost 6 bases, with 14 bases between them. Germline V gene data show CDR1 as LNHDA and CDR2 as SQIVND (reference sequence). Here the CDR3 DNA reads TGTGCCAGTAGTCCGGACAGCAGGGGCGAGCAGTACTTC. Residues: CASSPDSRGEQYF.

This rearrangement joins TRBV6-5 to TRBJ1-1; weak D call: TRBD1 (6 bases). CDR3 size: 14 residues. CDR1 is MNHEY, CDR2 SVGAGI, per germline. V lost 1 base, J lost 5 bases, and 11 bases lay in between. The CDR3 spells CASSYWVGGTEAFF. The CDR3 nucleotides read TGTGCCAGCAGTTACTGGGTAGGGGGAACTGAAGCTTTCTTT.

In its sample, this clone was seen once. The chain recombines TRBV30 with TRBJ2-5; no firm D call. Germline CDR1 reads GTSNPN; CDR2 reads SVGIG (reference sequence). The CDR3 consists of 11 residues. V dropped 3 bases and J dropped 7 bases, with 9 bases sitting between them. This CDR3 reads CAWSAPRTQYF. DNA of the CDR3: TGTGCCTGGAGCGCCCCGAGGACCCAGTACTTC.

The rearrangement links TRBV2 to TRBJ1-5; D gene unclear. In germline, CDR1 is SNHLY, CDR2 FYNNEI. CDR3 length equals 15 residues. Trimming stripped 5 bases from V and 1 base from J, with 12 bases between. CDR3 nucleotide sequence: TGTGCCAGCAGTAGATTTGACACGAGCAATCAGCCCCAGCATTTT. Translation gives CASSRFDTSNQPQHF.

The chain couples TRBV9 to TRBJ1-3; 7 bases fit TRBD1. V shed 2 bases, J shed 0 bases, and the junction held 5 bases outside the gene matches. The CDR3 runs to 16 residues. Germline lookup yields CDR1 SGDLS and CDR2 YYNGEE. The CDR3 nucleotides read TGTGCCAGCAGCGTCAGGGGGGATGCCTCTGGAAACACCATATATTTT. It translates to CASSVRGDASGNTIYF.

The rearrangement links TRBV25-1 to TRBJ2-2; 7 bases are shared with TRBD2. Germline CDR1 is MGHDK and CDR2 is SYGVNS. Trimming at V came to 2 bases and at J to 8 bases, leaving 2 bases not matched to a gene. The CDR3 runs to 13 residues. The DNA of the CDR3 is TGTGCCAGCAGTGAAGTGGGACTAGGGGAGCTGTTTTTT. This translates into CASSEVGLGELFF.

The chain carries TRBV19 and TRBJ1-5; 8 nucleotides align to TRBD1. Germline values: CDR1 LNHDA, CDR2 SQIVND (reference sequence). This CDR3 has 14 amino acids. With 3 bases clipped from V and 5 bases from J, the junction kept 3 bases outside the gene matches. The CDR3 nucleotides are TGTGCCAGTAGTATCGGACAGGGTTATCAGCCCCAGCATTTT. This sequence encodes CASSIGQGYQPQHF. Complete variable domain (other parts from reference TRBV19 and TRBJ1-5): DGGITQSPKYLFRKEGQNVTLSCEQNLNHDAMYWYRQDPGQGLRLIYYSQIVNDFQKGDIAEGYSVSREKKESFPLTVTSAQKNPTAFYLCASSIGQGYQPQHFGDGTRLSIL.

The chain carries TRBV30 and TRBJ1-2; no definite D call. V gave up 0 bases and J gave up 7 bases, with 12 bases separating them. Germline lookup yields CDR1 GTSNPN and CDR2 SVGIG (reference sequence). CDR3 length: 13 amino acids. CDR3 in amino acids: CAWSVLLPRGYTF. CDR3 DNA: TGTGCCTGGAGTGTATTACTGCCGCGTGGCTACACCTTC.

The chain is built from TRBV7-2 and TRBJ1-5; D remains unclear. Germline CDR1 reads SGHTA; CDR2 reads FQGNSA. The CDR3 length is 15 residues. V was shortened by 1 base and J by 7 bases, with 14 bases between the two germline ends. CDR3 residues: CASSLGGRQEQPQHF. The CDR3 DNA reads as TGTGCCAGCAGCTTAGGTGGGAGGCAGGAGCAGCCCCAGCATTTT.

CDR3 bases: TGCGCCAGCAGCTTGGAAGGGGCCGGCGAGACCCAGTACTTC. Amino acid sequence: CASSLEGAGETQYF. V gene TRBV5-1 combines with J gene TRBJ2-5; D possibly corresponds to TRBD1 (5 bases). This CDR3 has 14 residues. Trimming took 0 bases from V and 5 from J, leaving 11 bases between them. Germline V lookup: CDR1 SGHRS, CDR2 YFSETQ.

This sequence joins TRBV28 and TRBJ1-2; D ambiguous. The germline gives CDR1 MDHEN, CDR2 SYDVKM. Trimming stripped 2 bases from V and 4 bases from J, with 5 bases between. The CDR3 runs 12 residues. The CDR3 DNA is TGTGCCAGCAGTTTAGGCTCCTATGGCTACACCTTC. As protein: CASSLGSYGYTF.

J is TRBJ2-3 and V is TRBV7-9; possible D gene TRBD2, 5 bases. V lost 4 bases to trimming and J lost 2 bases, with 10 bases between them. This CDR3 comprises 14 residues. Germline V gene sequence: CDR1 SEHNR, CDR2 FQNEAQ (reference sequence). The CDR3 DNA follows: TGTGCCAGCAGCTCGCGGGTCTACACAGATACGCAGTATTTT. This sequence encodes CASSSRVYTDTQYF. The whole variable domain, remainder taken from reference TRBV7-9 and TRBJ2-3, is DTGVSQNPRHKITKRGQNVTFRCDPISEHNRLYWYRQTLGQGPEFLTYFQNEAQLEKSRLLSDRFSAERPKGSFSTLEIQRTEQGDSAMYLCASSSRVYTDTQYFGPGTRLTVL.

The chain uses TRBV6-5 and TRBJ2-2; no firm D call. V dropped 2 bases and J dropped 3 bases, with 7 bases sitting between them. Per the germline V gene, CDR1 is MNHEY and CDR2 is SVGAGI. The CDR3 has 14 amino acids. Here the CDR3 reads CASSYDWYTGELFF. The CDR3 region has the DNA TGTGCCAGCAGTTACGACTGGTACACCGGGGAGCTGTTTTTT.

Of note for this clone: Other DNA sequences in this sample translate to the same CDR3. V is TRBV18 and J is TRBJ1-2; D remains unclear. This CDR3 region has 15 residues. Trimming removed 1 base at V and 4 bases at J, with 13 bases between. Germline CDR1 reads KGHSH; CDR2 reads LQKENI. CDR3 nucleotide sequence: TGTGCCAGCTCACCACGGGAGAGGGAAAGCTATGGCTACACCTTC. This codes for CASSPRERESYGYTF.

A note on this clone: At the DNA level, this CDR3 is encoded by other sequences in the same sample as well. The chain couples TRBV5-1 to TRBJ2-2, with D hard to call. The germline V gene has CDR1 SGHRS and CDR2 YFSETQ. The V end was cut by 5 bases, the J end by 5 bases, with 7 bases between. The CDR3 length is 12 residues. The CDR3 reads CASRLGTGELFF. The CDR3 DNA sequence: TGCGCCAGCAGACTCGGTACCGGGGAGCTGTTTTTT.

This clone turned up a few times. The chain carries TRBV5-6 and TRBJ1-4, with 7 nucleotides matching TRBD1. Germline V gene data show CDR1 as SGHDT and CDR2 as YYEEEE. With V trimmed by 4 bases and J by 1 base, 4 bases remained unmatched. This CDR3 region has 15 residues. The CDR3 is CASSPNRGTNEKLFF. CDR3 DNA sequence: TGTGCCAGCAGCCCTAACAGGGGAACTAATGAAAAACTGTTTTTT.

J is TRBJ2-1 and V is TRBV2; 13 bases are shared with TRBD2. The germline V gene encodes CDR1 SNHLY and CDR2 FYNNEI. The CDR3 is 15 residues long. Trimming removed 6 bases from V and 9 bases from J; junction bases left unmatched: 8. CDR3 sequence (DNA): TGTGCCAGCAGCCCACTAGCGGGAGGGGTTCGTGAGCAGTTCTTC. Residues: CASSPLAGGVREQFF.